Listed below are T cell receptor beta chains from one sample, sequenced in a study of T cells after yellow fever vaccination. TCRdb passed the 5' RACE reads through MiXCR, listing each CDR3 protein once. Of about 510,000 distinct CDR3 sequences detected, 21% appear once; the ten largest clones hold 15% to 20%. The material sequenced was PBMCs, taken roughly 20 days after the first yellow fever vaccination. Every receptor here comes from a man younger than 30 who received the YFV17D yellow fever vaccine. Both conserved end residues are trimmed from each CDR3. The D gene is left open where the match is weak.

D	V	J	length	CDR3
-	TRBV3-1	TRBJ2-1	11	ASSQDAVVEQF
-	TRBV11-2	TRBJ1-4	11	ASSFQGNEKLF
-	TRBV3-1	TRBJ1-5	14	ASSQGIGARGQPQH
-	TRBV7-9	TRBJ1-1	13	ASSPIGPLNTEAF
-	TRBV7-8	TRBJ2-7	13	ASSARQGYSYEQY
-	TRBV5-1	TRBJ2-6	15	ASSRYGTTSGANVLT
-	TRBV28	TRBJ1-1	12	ASTSGGATSEAF
-	TRBV9	TRBJ2-7	14	ASSVGLPEGSYEQY
-	TRBV20-1	TRBJ2-5	13	SARDGGASSETQY
-	TRBV5-1	TRBJ1-1	14	ASSLVSGRGNTEAF
-	TRBV19	TRBJ2-7	11	ASSMIGGREQY
TRBD2	TRBV6-2/TRBV6-3	TRBJ2-1	14	ASTYYSGGAYNEQF
TRBD1	TRBV4-3	TRBJ2-1	15	ASSHADRGLFYNEQF
-	TRBV13	TRBJ2-7	13	ASSYMGGHVYEQY
-	TRBV19	TRBJ1-1	12	ASSMATDDTEAF
TRBD2	TRBV18	TRBJ2-1	16	ASSFLPTGLAGDNEQF
TRBD1	TRBV19	TRBJ2-7	12	ASSPGQGAREQY
-	TRBV6-5	TRBJ2-5	12	ASSYGYRAETQY
TRBD1	TRBV20-1	TRBJ2-7	10	SVWDRLHEQY
-	TRBV6-2/TRBV6-3	TRBJ2-5	13	ASSWEGVPKETQY
-	TRBV10-3	TRBJ2-7	12	AISERADSYEQY
TRBD1	TRBV12-3/TRBV12-4	TRBJ2-3	14	ASSLRTGGRTDTQY
-	TRBV6-2/TRBV6-3	TRBJ2-7	12	ASSQGYPLYEQY
-	TRBV9	TRBJ1-2	12	ASKQTGTLYGYT
TRBD1	TRBV5-6	TRBJ1-6	15	ASSLGTGGSDNSPLH
-	TRBV29-1	TRBJ1-1	11	SAGIQENTEAF
-	TRBV20-1	TRBJ2-7	13	SARDPERWSYEQY
TRBD2	TRBV12-3/TRBV12-4	TRBJ2-7	14	ASSLIVAGNSYEQY
-	TRBV24-1	TRBJ1-5	12	ATSGPVVDQPQH
-	TRBV10-3	TRBJ2-5	13	AISVTGTQQETQY
-	TRBV7-9	TRBJ2-7	13	ASSFQGGTSYEQY
-	TRBV5-1	TRBJ2-7	15	ASSLGSAGSPLAEQY
-	TRBV28	TRBJ1-1	14	ASIGGGGGPNTEAF
-	TRBV12-3/TRBV12-4	TRBJ2-6	15	ASSSTQLSSGANVLT
-	TRBV6-5	TRBJ1-2	11	ASRIGLLYGYT
-	TRBV19	TRBJ2-5	12	ASSIIGGQETQY
-	TRBV2	TRBJ1-3	11	ASSDESGNTIY